The clone carrying this TCR beta chain was observed a handful of times. The CDR3 extends over 17 amino acids. Germline CDR1 MNHEY, CDR2 SVGEGT. The J segment lost 5 bases and the V segment lost 7 bases, leaving 17 bases of the junction unmatched. This entry is derived from a study of blood T cells in healthy people across ages. A second PCR of 7 to 11 cycles used a sample-barcoded 5' primer and a J-beta primer mix. TCRdb itself ran the 5' RACE reads through MiXCR, one entry per CDR3 protein. Here the sample spans 380,000 or so distinct CDR3 sequences, 52% being singletons. The source is a man in his 60s in good health. Sequences were obtained from blood. The chain is built from TRBV6-2 or TRBV6-3 and TRBJ2-1; 7 bases match TRBD1. The DNA for the CDR3 is TGTGCCAGCACTCTAAGCGCCAACAGGGGACCCCACAATGAGCAGTTCTTC. Translated, it gives CASTLSANRGPHNEQFF.